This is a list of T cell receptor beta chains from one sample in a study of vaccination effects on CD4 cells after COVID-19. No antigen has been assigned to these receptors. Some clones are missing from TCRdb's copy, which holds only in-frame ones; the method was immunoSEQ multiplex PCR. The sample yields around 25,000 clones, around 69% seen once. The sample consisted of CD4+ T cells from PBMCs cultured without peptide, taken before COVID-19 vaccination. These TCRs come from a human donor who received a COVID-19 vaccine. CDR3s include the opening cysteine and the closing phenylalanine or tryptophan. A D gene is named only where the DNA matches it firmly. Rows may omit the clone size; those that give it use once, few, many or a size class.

DNA: TGTGCCAGCAGCATTAGCGGGTCTAGCTACAATGAGCAGTTCTTC
CDR3: CASSISGSSYNEQFF
size: NA
J: TRBJ2-1
V: TRBV7-6
D: TRBD2

DNA: TGTGCCTGGAGTGCCCAAAGGACTAGCGGGGGGGCTTGGTACAATGAGCAGTTCTTC
CDR3: CAWSAQRTSGGAWYNEQFF
size: NA
J: TRBJ2-1
V: TRBV30
D: TRBD2

DNA: TGTGCCAGCAGGTGGGGCGGGGACACTTCTTACGAGCAGTACTTC
CDR3: CASRWGGDTSYEQYF
size: NA
J: TRBJ2-7
V: TRBV2
D: NA

DNA: TGTGCCATCAGCGGACAGACCTCCACTGAAGCTTTCTTT
CDR3: CAISGQTSTEAFF
size: NA
J: TRBJ1-1
V: TRBV10-3
D: NA

DNA: TGTGCCAGCAGCCCCTACCATAGCAATCAGCCCCAGCATTTT
CDR3: CASSPYHSNQPQHF
size: NA
J: TRBJ1-5
V: TRBV5-5
D: NA

DNA: TGTGCCTGGAGTCCCTGGGCCAACGTCCTGACTTTC
CDR3: CAWSPWANVLTF
size: NA
J: TRBJ2-6
V: TRBV30
D: NA

DNA: TGTGCCAGCAGCTTTTACAGATATAGCAATCAGCCCCAGCATTTT
CDR3: CASSFYRYSNQPQHF
size: NA
J: TRBJ1-5
V: TRBV5-6
D: NA

DNA: TGTGCCAGCAGCTTAGGTCAGGGGATTTCACCCCTCCACTTT
CDR3: CASSLGQGISPLHF
size: NA
J: TRBJ1-6
V: TRBV7-8
D: NA

DNA: TGCAGCGCCCAGGGGCGCGGAAGCTCCTACGAGCAGTACTTC
CDR3: CSAQGRGSSYEQYF
size: NA
J: TRBJ2-7
V: TRBV29-1
D: NA

DNA: TGTGCCAGCAGCTACTCCCCGAATGGTGAAGCTTTCTTT
CDR3: CASSYSPNGEAFF
size: NA
J: TRBJ1-1
V: TRBV3-1/TRBV3-2
D: NA

DNA: TGTGCCATTAGCGGGAGCTTCGATGAGCAGTTCTTC
CDR3: CAISGSFDEQFF
size: few
J: TRBJ2-1
V: TRBV10-3
D: TRBD2

DNA: TGTGCCAGCTCTGAAGGTCTGGACGTCCTGACTTTC
CDR3: CASSEGLDVLTF
size: NA
J: TRBJ2-6
V: TRBV12-3/TRBV12-4
D: NA

DNA: TGTGCCAGCTCACTTGAAGTAGGCGAGCAGTTCTTC
CDR3: CASSLEVGEQFF
size: NA
J: TRBJ2-1
V: TRBV18
D: NA

DNA: TGTGCCAGCAGCTTATATAGTCGCGCGGGGGCACAAGAGACCCAGTACTTC
CDR3: CASSLYSRAGAQETQYF
size: NA
J: TRBJ2-5
V: TRBV7-2
D: NA

DNA: TGTGCCAGCAGTTACAGTTCCAGCTATAGCAATCAGCCCCAGCATTTT
CDR3: CASSYSSSYSNQPQHF
size: NA
J: TRBJ1-5
V: TRBV6-2/TRBV6-3
D: NA

DNA: TGCGCCAGCAGCCCCCAGGAGGGCCGAAACACCATATATTTT
CDR3: CASSPQEGRNTIYF
size: NA
J: TRBJ1-3
V: TRBV4-1
D: NA

DNA: TGCGCCAGCAGCTTCTTACAGGGTTTCAGCTACGAGCAGTACTTC
CDR3: CASSFLQGFSYEQYF
size: NA
J: TRBJ2-7
V: TRBV4-1
D: NA

DNA: TGTGCCAGCTCACCAAGGGGGAACACCGGGGAGCTGTTTTTT
CDR3: CASSPRGNTGELFF
size: NA
J: TRBJ2-2
V: TRBV18
D: NA

DNA: TGTGCCAGCAGTCGGAGTTCTTGGGAGACTGAAGCTTTCTTT
CDR3: CASSRSSWETEAFF
size: NA
J: TRBJ1-1
V: TRBV6-6
D: NA

DNA: TGCGCCAGCAGCACTGGTATGCCTGAAGCTTTCTTT
CDR3: CASSTGMPEAFF
size: few
J: TRBJ1-1
V: TRBV5-1
D: NA

DNA: TGCGCCAGCAGGGGCTCTAGGACAGGGACTAGCAATCAGCCCCAGCATTTT
CDR3: CASRGSRTGTSNQPQHF
size: few
J: TRBJ1-5
V: TRBV10-1
D: TRBD1

DNA: TGCGCCAGCAGTCACGACAGGGGGCCCTACAATGAGCAGTTCTTC
CDR3: CASSHDRGPYNEQFF
size: NA
J: TRBJ2-1
V: TRBV23-1
D: TRBD1

DNA: TGTGCCAGCAGCGTAATGGGGGGCTCCCAAGAGACCCAGTACTTC
CDR3: CASSVMGGSQETQYF
size: NA
J: TRBJ2-5
V: TRBV9
D: NA

DNA: TGCGCCAGCAGCTTGGGAGCGGGGGGTAATGAGCAGTTCTTC
CDR3: CASSLGAGGNEQFF
size: NA
J: TRBJ2-1
V: TRBV5-1
D: TRBD2

DNA: TGTGCCAGCTCACCAGAGGGGTTCGATTCACCCCTCCACTTT
CDR3: CASSPEGFDSPLHF
size: NA
J: TRBJ1-6
V: TRBV18
D: NA

DNA: TGCGCCAGCAGCCAAGATGGTTGGGCTAACTATGGCTACACCTTC
CDR3: CASSQDGWANYGYTF
size: NA
J: TRBJ1-2
V: TRBV4-3
D: NA

DNA: TGTGCCAGCAGGTCAAGAAACACCATATATTTT
CDR3: CASRSRNTIYF
size: once
J: TRBJ1-3
V: TRBV28
D: NA

DNA: TGTGCCAGCAGCCAAGGGGCCAGGGAGGGTACGCAGTATTTT
CDR3: CASSQGAREGTQYF
size: NA
J: TRBJ2-3
V: TRBV3-1/TRBV3-2
D: TRBD2

DNA: TGCGCCAGCAGCTTTGGGGGCACAGAGACCCAGTACTTC
CDR3: CASSFGGTETQYF
size: NA
J: TRBJ2-5
V: TRBV5-1
D: NA

DNA: TGTGCCTGGAGTCTCCGTCGACAGGTCAATCAGCCCCAGCATTTT
CDR3: CAWSLRRQVNQPQHF
size: once
J: TRBJ1-5
V: TRBV30
D: NA

DNA: TGTGCCAGTAGTATAGGCCTACAGGGGGCGATCAAGGAGACCCAGTACTTC
CDR3: CASSIGLQGAIKETQYF
size: NA
J: TRBJ2-5
V: TRBV19
D: TRBD1

DNA: TGTGCCAGTAGTATTGGGGGGACTTCTAGTTCCTACAATGAGCAGTTCTTC
CDR3: CASSIGGTSSSYNEQFF
size: NA
J: TRBJ2-1
V: TRBV19
D: NA

DNA: TGTGCCAGCAGTAAAACGGGACTAGCAAACACCGGGGAGCTGTTTTTT
CDR3: CASSKTGLANTGELFF
size: NA
J: TRBJ2-2
V: TRBV11-3
D: TRBD2

DNA: TGTGCCAGCAGCCTACCCCCGGGGACTAGCGGCGAGCAGTACTTC
CDR3: CASSLPPGTSGEQYF
size: once
J: TRBJ2-7
V: TRBV5-4
D: TRBD2

DNA: TGTGCCAGCGGAGACCGAGCAACTAATGAAAAACTGTTTTTT
CDR3: CASGDRATNEKLFF
size: NA
J: TRBJ1-4
V: TRBV25-1
D: NA

DNA: TGTGCCTGGAGTACTACAGGGGCCCCTAGCACAGATACGCAGTATTTT
CDR3: CAWSTTGAPSTDTQYF
size: NA
J: TRBJ2-3
V: TRBV30
D: TRBD1

DNA: TGCGCCAGCAGCTTGAACGAGCGTTCACCCCTCCACTTT
CDR3: CASSLNERSPLHF
size: NA
J: TRBJ1-6
V: TRBV5-1
D: NA

DNA: TGTGCCAGCAGCCTCGGCCCTAGTGGGAGCACCGGGGAGCTGTTTTTT
CDR3: CASSLGPSGSTGELFF
size: NA
J: TRBJ2-2
V: TRBV3-1/TRBV3-2
D: NA

DNA: TGTGCCAGTAGTATGTTCGGGGCTTCCAATCAGCCCCAGCATTTT
CDR3: CASSMFGASNQPQHF
size: NA
J: TRBJ1-5
V: TRBV19
D: NA

DNA: TGTGCCAGCAGCTTGGGCTTCAGAAACCAAGAGACCCAGTACTTC
CDR3: CASSLGFRNQETQYF
size: NA
J: TRBJ2-5
V: TRBV5-4
D: NA